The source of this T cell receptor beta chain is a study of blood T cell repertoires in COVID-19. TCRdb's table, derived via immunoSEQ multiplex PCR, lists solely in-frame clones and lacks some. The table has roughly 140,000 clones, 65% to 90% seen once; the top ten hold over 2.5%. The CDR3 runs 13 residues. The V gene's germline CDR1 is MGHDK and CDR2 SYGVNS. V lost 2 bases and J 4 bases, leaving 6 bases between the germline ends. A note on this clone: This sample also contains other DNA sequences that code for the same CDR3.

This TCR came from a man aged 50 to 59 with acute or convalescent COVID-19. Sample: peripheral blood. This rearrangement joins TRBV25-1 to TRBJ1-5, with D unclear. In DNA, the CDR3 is TGTGCCAGCAGTGAACGGGATAATCAGCCCCAGCATTTT. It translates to CASSERDNQPQHF.